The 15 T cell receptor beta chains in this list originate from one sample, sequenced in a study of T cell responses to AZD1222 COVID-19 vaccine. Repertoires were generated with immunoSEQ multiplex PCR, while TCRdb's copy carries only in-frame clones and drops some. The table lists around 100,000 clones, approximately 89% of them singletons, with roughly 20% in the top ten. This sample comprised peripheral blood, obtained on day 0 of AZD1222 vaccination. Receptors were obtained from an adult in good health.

CDR3 DNA: TGCAGCGCATTCATAACGGAGGGACATCACTATGGCTACACCTTC. Its protein product is CSAFITEGHHYGYTF. The rearrangement joins TRBV29-1 to TRBJ1-2; TRBD1 is a possible D gene (6 bases). The V and J ends lost 7 bases and 3 bases respectively, with 21 bases between them. The CDR3 covers 15 residues. Germline lookup yields CDR1 SQVTM and CDR2 ANQGSEA.

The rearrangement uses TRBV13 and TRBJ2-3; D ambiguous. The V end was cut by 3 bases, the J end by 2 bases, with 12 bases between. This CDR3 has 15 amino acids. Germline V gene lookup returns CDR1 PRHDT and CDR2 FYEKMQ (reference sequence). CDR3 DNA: TGTGCCAGCAGCTTCCGAGGCCTCGACACAGATACGCAGTATTTT. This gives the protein CASSFRGLDTDTQYF.

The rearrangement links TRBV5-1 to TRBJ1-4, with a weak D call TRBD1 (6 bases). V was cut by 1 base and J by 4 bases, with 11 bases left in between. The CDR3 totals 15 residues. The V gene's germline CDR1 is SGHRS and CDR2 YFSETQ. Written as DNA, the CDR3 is TGCGCCAGCAGCTTGAACAGGGAGGATAATGAAAAACTGTTTTTT. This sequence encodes CASSLNREDNEKLFF.

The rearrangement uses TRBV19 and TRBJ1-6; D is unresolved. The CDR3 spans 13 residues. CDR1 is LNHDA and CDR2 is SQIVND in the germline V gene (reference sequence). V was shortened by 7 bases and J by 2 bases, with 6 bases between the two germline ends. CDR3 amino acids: CASKGTYNSPLHF. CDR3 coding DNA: TGTGCCAGTAAGGGAACCTATAATTCACCCCTCCACTTT.

CDR3 in amino acids: CASSSRKTSGRDTDTQYF. The CDR3 DNA reads as TGTGCCAGTAGCTCCAGAAAGACTAGCGGGAGGGACACAGATACGCAGTATTTT. The chain joins TRBV19 to TRBJ2-3; 14 nucleotides align to TRBD2. Germline V lookup: CDR1 LNHDA, CDR2 SQIVND (reference sequence). There are 18 residues in the CDR3. Trimming took 6 bases from V and 2 from J; bases not matched to a gene: 10.

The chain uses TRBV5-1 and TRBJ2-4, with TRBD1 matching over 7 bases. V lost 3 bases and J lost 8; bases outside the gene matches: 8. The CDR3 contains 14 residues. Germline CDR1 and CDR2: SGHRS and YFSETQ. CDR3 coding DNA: TGCGCCAGCAGCTCCGCGGGCCAGGGGGACATTCAGTACTTC. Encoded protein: CASSSAGQGDIQYF.

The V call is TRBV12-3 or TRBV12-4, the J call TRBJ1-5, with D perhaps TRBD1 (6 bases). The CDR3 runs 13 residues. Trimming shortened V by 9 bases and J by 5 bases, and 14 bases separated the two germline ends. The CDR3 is CASLLKGDQPQHF. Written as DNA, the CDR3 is TGTGCCAGTCTTTTGAAGGGGGATCAGCCCCAGCATTTT.

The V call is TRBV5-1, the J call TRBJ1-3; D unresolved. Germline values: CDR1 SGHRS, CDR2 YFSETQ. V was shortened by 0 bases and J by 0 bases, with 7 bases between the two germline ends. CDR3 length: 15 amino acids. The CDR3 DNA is TGCGCCAGCAGCTTGGTACAAAACTCTGGAAACACCATATATTTT. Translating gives CASSLVQNSGNTIYF.

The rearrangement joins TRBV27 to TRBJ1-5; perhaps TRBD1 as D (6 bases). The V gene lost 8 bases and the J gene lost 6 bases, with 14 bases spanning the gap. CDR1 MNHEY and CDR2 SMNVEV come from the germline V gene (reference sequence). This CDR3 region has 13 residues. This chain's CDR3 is CASGTLQSQPQHF. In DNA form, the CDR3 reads TGTGCCAGCGGGACATTACAAAGTCAGCCCCAGCATTTT.

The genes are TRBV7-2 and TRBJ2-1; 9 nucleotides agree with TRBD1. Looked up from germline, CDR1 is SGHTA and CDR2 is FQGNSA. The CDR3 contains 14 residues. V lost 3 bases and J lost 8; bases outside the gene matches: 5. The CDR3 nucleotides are TGTGCCAGCAGCTTCGAATGGACAGGGGATGAGCAGTTCTTC. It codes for CASSFEWTGDEQFF.

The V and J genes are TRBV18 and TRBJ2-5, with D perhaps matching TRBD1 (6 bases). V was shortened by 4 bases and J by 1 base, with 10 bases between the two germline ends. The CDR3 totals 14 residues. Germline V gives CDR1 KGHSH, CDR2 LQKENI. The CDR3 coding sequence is TGTGCCAGCTCACTGAACAGGGCCCAAGAGACCCAGTACTTC. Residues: CASSLNRAQETQYF. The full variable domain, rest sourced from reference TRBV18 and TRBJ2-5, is NAGVMQNPRHLVRRRGQEARLRCSPMKGHSHVYWYRQLPEEGLKFMVYLQKENIIDESGMPKERFSAEFPKEGPSILRIQQVVRGDSAAYFCASSLNRAQETQYFGPGTRLLVL.

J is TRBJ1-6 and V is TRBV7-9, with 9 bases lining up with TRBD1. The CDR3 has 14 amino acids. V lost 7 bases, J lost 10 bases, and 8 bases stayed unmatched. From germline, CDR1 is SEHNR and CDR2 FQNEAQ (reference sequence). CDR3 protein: CASNQQGARSPLHF. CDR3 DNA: TGTGCCAGCAACCAACAGGGGGCAAGGTCACCCCTCCACTTT.

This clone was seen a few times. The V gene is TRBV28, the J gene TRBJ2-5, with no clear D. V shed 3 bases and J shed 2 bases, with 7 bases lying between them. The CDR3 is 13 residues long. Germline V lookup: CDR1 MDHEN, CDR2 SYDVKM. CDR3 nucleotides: TGTGCCAGCAGTTTTGACACTCAAGAGACCCAGTACTTC. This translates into CASSFDTQETQYF.

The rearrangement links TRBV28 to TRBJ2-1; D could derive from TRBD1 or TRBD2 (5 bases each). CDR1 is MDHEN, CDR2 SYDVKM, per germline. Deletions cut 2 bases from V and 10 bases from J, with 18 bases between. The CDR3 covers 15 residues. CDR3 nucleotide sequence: TGTGCCAGCAGTTTAGAGCCGACGGGACCCCTGGAGCAGTTCTTC. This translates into CASSLEPTGPLEQFF.

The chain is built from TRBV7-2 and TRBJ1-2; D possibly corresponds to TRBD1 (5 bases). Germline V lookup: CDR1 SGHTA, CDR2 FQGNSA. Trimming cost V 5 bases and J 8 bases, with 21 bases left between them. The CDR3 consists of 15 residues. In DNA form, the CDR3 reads TGTGCCAGCAGCCCACATCCGGGCCTCGGGGACGGCTACACCTTC. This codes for CASSPHPGLGDGYTF. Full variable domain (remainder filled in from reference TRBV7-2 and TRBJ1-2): GAGVSQSPSNKVTEKGKDVELRCDPISGHTALYWYRQSLGQGLEFLIYFQGNSAPDKSGLPSDRFSAERTGGSVSTLTIQRTQQEDSAVYLCASSPHPGLGDGYTFGSGTRLTVV.